This T cell receptor beta chain was sequenced for a study of blood T cell repertoires in COVID-19. This CDR3 region has 18 residues. CDR1 is SGDLS and CDR2 is YYNGEE in the germline V gene. The germline V and J ends were trimmed by 0 bases and 0 bases, with 16 bases remaining between them. Sequencing was performed with immunoSEQ multiplex PCR; in TCRdb, only in-frame clones are kept and a portion is missing. The sample consists of more than 150,000 clones, roughly 82% of them appearing once. The J gene is TRBJ2-1, the V gene TRBV9, with D perhaps TRBD2 (6 bases). This clonotype was sampled from a woman in her fifties or sixties with acute or convalescent COVID-19. Sequencing was carried out using peripheral blood. The CDR3 DNA reads TGTGCCAGCAGCGTAGCCCTGGAGCGGGTGAGCTCCTACAATGAGCAGTTCTTC. Protein sequence: CASSVALERVSSYNEQFF.